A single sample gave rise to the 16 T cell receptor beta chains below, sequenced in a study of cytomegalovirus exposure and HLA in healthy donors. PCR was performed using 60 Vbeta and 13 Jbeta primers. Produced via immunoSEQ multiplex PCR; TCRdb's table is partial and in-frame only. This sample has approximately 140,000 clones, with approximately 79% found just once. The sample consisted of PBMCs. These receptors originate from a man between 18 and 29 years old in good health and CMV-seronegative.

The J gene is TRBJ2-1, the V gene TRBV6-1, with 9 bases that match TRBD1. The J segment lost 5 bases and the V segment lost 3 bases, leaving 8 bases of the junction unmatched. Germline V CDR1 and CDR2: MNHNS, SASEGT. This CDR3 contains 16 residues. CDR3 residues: CASSDLSGQGHNEQFF. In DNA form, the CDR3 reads TGTGCCAGCAGTGACTTATCGGGACAGGGTCACAATGAGCAGTTCTTC.

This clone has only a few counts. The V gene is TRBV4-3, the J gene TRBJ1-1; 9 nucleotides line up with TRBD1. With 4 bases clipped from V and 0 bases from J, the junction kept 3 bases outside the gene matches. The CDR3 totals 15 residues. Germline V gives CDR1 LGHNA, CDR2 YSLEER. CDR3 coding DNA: TGCGCCAGCAGCCGTGGGACAGGGATGAACACTGAAGCTTTCTTT. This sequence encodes CASSRGTGMNTEAFF.

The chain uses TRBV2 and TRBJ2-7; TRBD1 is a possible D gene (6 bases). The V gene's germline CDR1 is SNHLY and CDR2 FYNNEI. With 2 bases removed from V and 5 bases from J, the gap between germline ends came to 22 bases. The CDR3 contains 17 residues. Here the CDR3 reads CASSEKGGRNSGNEQYF. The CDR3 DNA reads TGTGCCAGCAGTGAAAAAGGGGGAAGAAATTCCGGGAACGAGCAGTACTTC.

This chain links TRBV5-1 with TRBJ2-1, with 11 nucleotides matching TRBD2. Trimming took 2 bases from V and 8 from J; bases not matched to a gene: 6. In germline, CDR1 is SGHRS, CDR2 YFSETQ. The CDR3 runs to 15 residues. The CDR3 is CASSFPSGGSDEQFF. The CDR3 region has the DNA TGCGCCAGCAGCTTTCCTAGCGGGGGGTCCGATGAGCAGTTCTTC.

CDR3 DNA sequence: TGCGCCAGTACAGGGGCAACTGAAGCTTTCTTT. Translated, it gives CASTGATEAFF. J is TRBJ1-1 and V is TRBV5-1, with 7 positions matching TRBD1. The germline CDR1 and CDR2 sequences are SGHRS and YFSETQ. Unmatched junction bases numbered 3, after V lost 8 bases and J lost 5 bases. There are 11 residues in the CDR3.

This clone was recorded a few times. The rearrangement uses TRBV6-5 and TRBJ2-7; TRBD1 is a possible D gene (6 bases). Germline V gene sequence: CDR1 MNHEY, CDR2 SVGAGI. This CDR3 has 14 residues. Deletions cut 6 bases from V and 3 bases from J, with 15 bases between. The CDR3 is CASRPQGPLYEQYF. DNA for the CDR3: TGTGCCAGCAGACCCCAGGGGCCCCTCTACGAGCAGTACTTC.

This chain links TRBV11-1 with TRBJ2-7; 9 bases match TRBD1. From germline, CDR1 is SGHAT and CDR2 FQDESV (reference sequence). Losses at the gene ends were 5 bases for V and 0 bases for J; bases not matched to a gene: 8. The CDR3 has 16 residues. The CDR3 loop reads CASSLTGGGSSYEQYF. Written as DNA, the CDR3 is TGTGCCAGCAGCCTCACAGGGGGCGGAAGCTCCTACGAGCAGTACTTC.

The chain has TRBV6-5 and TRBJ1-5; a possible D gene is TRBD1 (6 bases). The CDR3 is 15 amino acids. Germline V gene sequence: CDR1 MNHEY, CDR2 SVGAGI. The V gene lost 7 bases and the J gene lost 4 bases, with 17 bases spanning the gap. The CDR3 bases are TGTGCCAGCATGGAGGGGGGGCTGGGGAATCAGCCCCAGCATTTT. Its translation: CASMEGGLGNQPQHF.

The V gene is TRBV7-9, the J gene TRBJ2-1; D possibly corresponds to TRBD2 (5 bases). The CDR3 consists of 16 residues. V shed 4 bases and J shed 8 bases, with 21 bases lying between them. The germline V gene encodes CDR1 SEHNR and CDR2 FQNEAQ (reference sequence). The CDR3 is CASSSPGSAPRDEQFF. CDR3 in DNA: TGTGCCAGCAGCTCCCCCGGTAGTGCCCCGAGGGATGAGCAGTTCTTC.

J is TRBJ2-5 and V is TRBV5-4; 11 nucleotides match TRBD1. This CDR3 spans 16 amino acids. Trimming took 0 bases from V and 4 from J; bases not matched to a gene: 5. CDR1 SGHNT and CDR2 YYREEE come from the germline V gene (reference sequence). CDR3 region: CASSLVGQGVVETQYF. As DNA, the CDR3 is TGTGCCAGCAGCTTGGTGGGACAGGGGGTCGTAGAGACCCAGTACTTC.

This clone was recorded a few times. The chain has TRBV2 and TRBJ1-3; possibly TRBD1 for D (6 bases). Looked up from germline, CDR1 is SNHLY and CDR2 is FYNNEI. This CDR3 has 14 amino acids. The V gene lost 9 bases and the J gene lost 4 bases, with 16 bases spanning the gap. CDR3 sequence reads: CASKIQGPGNTIYF. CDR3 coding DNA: TGTGCCAGTAAAATACAGGGACCCGGAAACACCATATATTTT. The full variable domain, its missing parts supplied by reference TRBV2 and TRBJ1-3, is EPEVTQTPSHQVTQMGQEVILRCVPISNHLYFYWYRQILGQKVEFLVSFYNNEISEKSEIFDDQFSVERPDGSNFTLKIRSTKLEDSAMYFCASKIQGPGNTIYFGEGSWLTVV.

CDR3 sequence reads: CASSSRGGTWNEQYF. The CDR3 nucleotides read TGTGCCAGCAGCTCCCGCGGGGGAACTTGGAACGAGCAGTACTTC. The chain joins TRBV7-6 to TRBJ2-5; the match to TRBD2 covers 7 bases. The last part of the DNA fits TRBJ2-7 better; the J call may be wrong. The CDR3 is made up of 15 amino acids. The germline CDR1 and CDR2 sequences are SGHVS and FNYEAQ.

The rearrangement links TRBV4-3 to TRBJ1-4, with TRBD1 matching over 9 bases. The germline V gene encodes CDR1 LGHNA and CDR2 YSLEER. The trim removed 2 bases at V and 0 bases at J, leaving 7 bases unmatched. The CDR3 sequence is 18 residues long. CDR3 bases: TGCGCCAGCAGCCAAAACAGGGGGCTGGGAGCAACTAATGAAAAACTGTTTTTT. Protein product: CASSQNRGLGATNEKLFF.

In DNA form, the CDR3 reads TGCGCCAGCAGCTTGGGAGCCTCCTCCCCTGAAGCTTTCTTT. It specifies CASSLGASSPEAFF. The J gene is TRBJ1-1, the V gene TRBV5-1; D remains ambiguous. Germline assignment: CDR1 SGHRS and CDR2 YFSETQ. V was pared by 0 bases and J by 6 bases, with 12 bases between. The CDR3 length is 14 residues. Together with reference TRBV5-1 and TRBJ1-1, the CDR3 gives the full variable domain: KAGVTQTPRYLIKTRGQQVTLSCSPISGHRSVSWYQQTPGQGLQFLFEYFSETQRNKGNFPGRFSGRQFSNSRSEMNVSTLELGDSALYLCASSLGASSPEAFFGQGTRLTVV.

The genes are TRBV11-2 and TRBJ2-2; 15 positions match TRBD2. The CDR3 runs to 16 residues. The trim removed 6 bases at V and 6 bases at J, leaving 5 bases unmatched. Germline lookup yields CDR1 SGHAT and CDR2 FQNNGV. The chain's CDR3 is CASRLGLAGGSGELFF. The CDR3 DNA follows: TGTGCCAGCAGATTGGGACTAGCGGGGGGTTCCGGGGAGCTGTTTTTT.

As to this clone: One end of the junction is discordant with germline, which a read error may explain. CDR3 sequence (DNA): TGTTCCAGCAGCTTCCCGGGACAGCCTGCAACTAATGAAAAACTGTTTTTT. Protein product: CSSSFPGQPATNEKLFF. The chain joins TRBV7-9 to TRBJ1-4; 7 bases fit TRBD1. CDR1 and CDR2 (germline): SEHNR, FQNEAQ (reference sequence). The CDR3 contains 17 residues.